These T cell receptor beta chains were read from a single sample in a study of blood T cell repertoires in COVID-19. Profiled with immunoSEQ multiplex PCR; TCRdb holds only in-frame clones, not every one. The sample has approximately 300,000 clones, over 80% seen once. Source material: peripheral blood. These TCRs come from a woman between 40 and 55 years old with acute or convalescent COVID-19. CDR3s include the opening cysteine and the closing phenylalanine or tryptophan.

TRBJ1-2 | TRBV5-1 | CASSSLGQVVNYGYTF
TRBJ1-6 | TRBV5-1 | CARDPGQDNEGYNSPLHF
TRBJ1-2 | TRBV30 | CAWSVPRQEFYGYTF
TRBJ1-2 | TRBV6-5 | CASSYSAGAYGYTF
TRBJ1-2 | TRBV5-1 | CASSETGEYGYTF
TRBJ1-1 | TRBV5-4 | CASSLDSVSENTEAFF
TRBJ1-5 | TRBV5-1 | CASSLDGGSLDQPQHF
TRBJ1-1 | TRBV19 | CASSIHLNTEAFF
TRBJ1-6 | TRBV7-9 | CATGKYNSPLHF
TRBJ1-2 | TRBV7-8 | CASSRYSFSGTNGYTF
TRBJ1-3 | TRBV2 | CASMVSGRSGNTIYF
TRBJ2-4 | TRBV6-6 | CASSQRAGGRKNIQYF
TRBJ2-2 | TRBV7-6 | CASSAKPGTGELFF
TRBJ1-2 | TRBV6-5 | CASSYVRGYGYTF
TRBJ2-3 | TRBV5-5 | CASTRGGTGTDTQYF
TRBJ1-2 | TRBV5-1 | CASSPRGGGYYGYTF
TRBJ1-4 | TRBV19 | CASSKLQGVSNEKLFF
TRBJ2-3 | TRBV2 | CASRPLTSGPFSTQYF
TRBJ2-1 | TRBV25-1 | CASSGLLADGDEQFF
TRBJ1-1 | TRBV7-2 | CASSIDRNTEAFF
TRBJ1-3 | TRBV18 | CASSPQQFRGNTIYF
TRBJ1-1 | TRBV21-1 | CASSLGTKATEAFF
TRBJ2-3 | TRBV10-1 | CASSADRGDGTDTQYF
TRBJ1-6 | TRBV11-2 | CASSPNKAGGYNSPLHF
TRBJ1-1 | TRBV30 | CAWSVLGPEAFF
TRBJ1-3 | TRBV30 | CAWSVLRGQKNTIYF
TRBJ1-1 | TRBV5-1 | CASSLTRGNTEAFF
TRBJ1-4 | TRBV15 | CATSRGTGGTNEKLFF
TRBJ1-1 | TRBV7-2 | CASSLAQMNTEAFF
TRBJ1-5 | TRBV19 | CASSGTGGASNQPQHF
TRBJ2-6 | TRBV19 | CASMDRGSGANVLTF
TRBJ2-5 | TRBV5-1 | CASSLSSGGAQYF
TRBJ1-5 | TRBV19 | CASSRRTGDEPQHF
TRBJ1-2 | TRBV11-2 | CASSLALRGYGYTF
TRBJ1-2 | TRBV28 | CASSSFSRTGGSGYTF
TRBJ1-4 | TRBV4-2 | CASSSTGNNEKLFF
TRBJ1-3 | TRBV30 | CAWDRGQTGNTIYF
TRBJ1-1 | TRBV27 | CASRGQGLNTEAFF
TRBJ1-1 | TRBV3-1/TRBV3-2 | CASSPSTGPSGTEAFF
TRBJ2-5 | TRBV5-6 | CASSLLTGGGETQYF
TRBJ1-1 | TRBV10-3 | CAISEGDSTEAFF
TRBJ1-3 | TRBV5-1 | CASSQLSGTGRNTIYF
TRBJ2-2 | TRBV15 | CATTRQLTGELFF
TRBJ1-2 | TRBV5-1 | CASSLDSLNRGGGYTF
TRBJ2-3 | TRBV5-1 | CASSLSTGQGNYF
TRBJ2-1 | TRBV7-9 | CASSSGLAGGQQFF